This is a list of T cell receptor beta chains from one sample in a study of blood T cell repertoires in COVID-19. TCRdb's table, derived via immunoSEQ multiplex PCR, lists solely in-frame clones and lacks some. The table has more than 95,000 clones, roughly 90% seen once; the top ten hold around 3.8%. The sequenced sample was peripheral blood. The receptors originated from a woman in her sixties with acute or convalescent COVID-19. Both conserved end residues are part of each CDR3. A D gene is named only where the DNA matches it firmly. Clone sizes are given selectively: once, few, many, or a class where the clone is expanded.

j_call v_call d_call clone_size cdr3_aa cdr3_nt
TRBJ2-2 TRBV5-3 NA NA CARSFIRGAQNTGELFF TGTGCCAGAAGCTTTATTCGGGGGGCGCAGAACACCGGGGAGCTGTTTTTT
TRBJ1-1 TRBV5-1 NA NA CASSLGAGMNTEAFF TGCGCCAGCAGCTTGGGGGCAGGTATGAACACTGAAGCTTTCTTT
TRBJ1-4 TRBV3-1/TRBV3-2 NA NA CASSLREKLFF TGTGCCAGCAGCCTCAGGGAAAAACTGTTTTTT
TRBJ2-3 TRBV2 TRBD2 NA CASTQTLAGVNTDTQYF TGTGCCAGCACCCAAACCTTAGCGGGAGTGAACACAGATACGCAGTATTTT
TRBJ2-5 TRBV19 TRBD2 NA CATTPGGLGETQYF TGTGCCACAACCCCGGGAGGGCTGGGAGAGACCCAGTACTTC
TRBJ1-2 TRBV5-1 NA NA CASSWEGVRGYTF TGCGCCAGCAGCTGGGAGGGTGTCAGGGGCTACACCTTC
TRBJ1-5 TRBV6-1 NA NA CASSPLLLSNQPQHF TGTGCCAGCAGTCCTCTTTTACTTAGCAATCAGCCCCAGCATTTT
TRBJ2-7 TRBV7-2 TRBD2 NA CASSSYGLAGGEQYF TGTGCCAGCAGCTCTTATGGACTAGCGGGAGGTGAGCAGTACTTC
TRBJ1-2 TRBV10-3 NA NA CAISRDNYGYTF TGTGCCATCAGCCGGGATAACTATGGCTACACCTTC
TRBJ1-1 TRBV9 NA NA CASSVDSATEAFF TGTGCCAGCAGCGTAGATAGCGCGACTGAAGCTTTCTTT
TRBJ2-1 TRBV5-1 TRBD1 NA CASSLARTGGADEQFF TGCGCCAGCAGCTTGGCCAGGACAGGGGGCGCGGATGAGCAGTTCTTC
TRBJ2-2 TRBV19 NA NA CASNPGWITGELFF TGTGCCAGTAACCCAGGGTGGATCACCGGGGAGCTGTTTTTT
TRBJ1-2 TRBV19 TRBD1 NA CASSISGQANIFNYGYTF TGTGCCAGTAGTATCTCTGGACAGGCTAATATTTTTAACTATGGCTACACCTTC
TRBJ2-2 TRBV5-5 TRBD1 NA CASSARQGVTGELFF TGTGCCAGCAGCGCCCGACAGGGGGTTACCGGGGAGCTGTTTTTT
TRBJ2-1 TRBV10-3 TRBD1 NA CAISGQGDYNEQFF TGTGCCATCAGTGGACAGGGGGACTACAATGAGCAGTTCTTC
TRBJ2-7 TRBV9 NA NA CASSVGDTTYEQYF TGTGCCAGCAGCGTAGGGGACACGACTTACGAGCAGTACTTC
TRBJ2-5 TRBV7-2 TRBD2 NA CASSFTSGETQYF TGTGCCAGCAGCTTTACTAGCGGAGAGACCCAGTACTTC
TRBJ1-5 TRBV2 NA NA CASSGAVLNQPQHF TGTGCCAGCAGTGGGGCTGTTCTCAATCAGCCCCAGCATTTT
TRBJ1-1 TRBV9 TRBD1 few CASSAGTGLNTEAFF TGTGCCAGCAGCGCCGGGACAGGGTTGAACACTGAAGCTTTCTTT
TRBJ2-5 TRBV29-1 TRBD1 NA CSVEDRAETQYF TGCAGCGTGGAGGACAGGGCAGAGACCCAGTACTTC
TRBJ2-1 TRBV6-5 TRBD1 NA CASSSTGVEQFF TGTGCCAGCAGTAGCACAGGGGTCGAGCAGTTCTTC
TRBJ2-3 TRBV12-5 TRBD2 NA CASGIGLAASRDTQYF TGTGCTAGTGGTATAGGACTAGCGGCTTCCAGGGATACGCAGTATTTT
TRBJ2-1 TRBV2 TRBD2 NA CASSRGLAGGEQFF TGTGCCAGCAGTCGGGGACTAGCGGGAGGTGAGCAGTTCTTC
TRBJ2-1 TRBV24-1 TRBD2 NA CATSDPTSGSSYNEQFF TGTGCCACCAGTGATCCGACCAGCGGGAGCTCCTACAATGAGCAGTTCTTC
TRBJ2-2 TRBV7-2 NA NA CASRSMNTGELFF TGTGCCAGCAGGAGTATGAACACCGGGGAGCTGTTTTTT
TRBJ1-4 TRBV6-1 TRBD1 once CASSERRTGVAKLFF TGTGCCAGCAGTGAACGCCGGACAGGGGTCGCTAAATTGTTTTTT
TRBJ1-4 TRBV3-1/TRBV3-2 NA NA CASRLRQVGEEKLFF TGTGCCAGCAGACTGAGACAGGTGGGGGAGGAAAAACTGTTTTTT
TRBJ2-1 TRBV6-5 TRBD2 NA CASSRGLAGYNEQFF TGTGCCAGCAGTAGGGGACTAGCGGGATACAATGAGCAGTTCTTC
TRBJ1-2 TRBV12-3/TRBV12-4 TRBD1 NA CASNQQGRYGYTF TGTGCCAGCAACCAACAGGGGCGGTATGGCTACACCTTC
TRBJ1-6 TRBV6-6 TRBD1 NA CASSYPDRIGSPLHF TGTGCCAGCAGTTACCCGGACAGGATAGGGTCACCCCTCCACTTT
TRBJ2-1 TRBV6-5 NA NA CASSFTGGEQFF TGTGCCAGCAGTTTTACAGGTGGTGAGCAGTTCTTC
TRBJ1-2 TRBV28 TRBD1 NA CASSLTGGGSGYTF TGTGCCAGCAGTTTGACAGGGGGAGGGAGTGGCTACACCTTC
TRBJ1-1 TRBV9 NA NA CASSVAGGRTEAFF TGTGCCAGCAGCGTAGCTGGAGGGAGGACTGAAGCTTTCTTT
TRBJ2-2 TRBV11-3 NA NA CASSLRPAGELFF TGTGCCAGCAGCCTACGCCCAGCGGGGGAGCTGTTTTTT
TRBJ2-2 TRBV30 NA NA CAWSVQNTGELFF TGTGCCTGGAGTGTACAGAACACCGGGGAGCTGTTTTTT
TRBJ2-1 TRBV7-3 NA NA CASSLSAGPNPWNAPSHEQFF TGTGCCAGCAGCCTAAGCGCGGGACCCAACCCATGGAATGCCCCTTCCCATGAGCAGTTCTTC
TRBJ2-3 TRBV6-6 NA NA CASSGGTDTQYF TGTGCCAGCAGTGGCGGGACAGATACGCAGTATTTT
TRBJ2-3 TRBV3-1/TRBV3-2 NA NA CASSQYEINTQYF TGTGCCAGCAGCCAATATGAGATCAATACGCAGTATTTT
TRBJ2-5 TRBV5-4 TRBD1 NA CASSPSTGVQETQYF TGTGCCAGCAGTCCTTCGACAGGGGTCCAGGAGACCCAGTACTTC
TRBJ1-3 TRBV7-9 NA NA CASSLVGGLSGNTIYF TGTGCCAGCAGCTTAGTCGGGGGGCTATCCGGAAACACCATATATTTT
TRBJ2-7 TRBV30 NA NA CAWGVGETFKF TGTGCCTGGGGGGTCGGTGAAACGTTCAAGTTC
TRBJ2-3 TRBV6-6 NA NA CASSYAGSTDTQYF TGTGCCAGCAGTTACGCGGGTAGCACAGATACGCAGTATTTT
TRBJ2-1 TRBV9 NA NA CASSISGGTYNEQFF TGTGCCAGCAGCATCAGCGGTGGGACTTACAATGAGCAGTTCTTC
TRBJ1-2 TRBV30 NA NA CAWSVGGVPKGYTF TGTGCCTGGAGTGTAGGGGGGGTCCCTAAGGGCTACACCTTC
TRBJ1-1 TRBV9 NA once CASNERGHQNTEAFF TGTGCCAGCAACGAGAGAGGTCACCAGAACACTGAAGCTTTCTTT
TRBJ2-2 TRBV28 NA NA CASSPSFGGINTGELFF TGTGCCAGCAGTCCATCCTTCGGCGGCATAAACACCGGGGAGCTGTTTTTT
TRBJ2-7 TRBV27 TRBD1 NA CASSRAGQGTYEQYF TGTGCCAGCAGCCGGGCGGGACAGGGGACCTACGAGCAGTACTTC
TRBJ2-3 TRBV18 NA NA CASSRADTQYF TGTGCCAGCTCGAGGGCAGATACGCAGTATTTT
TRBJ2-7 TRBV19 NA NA CASSAAGGPYEQYF TGTGCCAGTAGTGCCGCCGGAGGGCCCTACGAGCAGTACTTC
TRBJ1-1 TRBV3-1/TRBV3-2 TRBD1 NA CASSPEVPGQGPSQAFF TGTGCCAGCAGTCCCGAGGTTCCGGGACAGGGTCCCTCTCAAGCTTTCTTT
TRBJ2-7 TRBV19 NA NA CASSAPSVYEQYF TGTGCCAGTTCGGCGCCTAGTGTCTACGAGCAGTACTTC
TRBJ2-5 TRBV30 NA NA CAFAEEETQYF TGTGCCTTCGCCGAGGAAGAGACCCAGTACTTC
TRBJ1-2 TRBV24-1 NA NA CATSDGHGEYGYTF TGTGCCACCAGTGATGGTCACGGTGAATATGGCTACACCTTC
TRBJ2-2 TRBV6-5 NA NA CAARGEAHTGELFF TGTGCCGCTCGCGGGGAGGCTCACACCGGGGAGCTGTTTTTT